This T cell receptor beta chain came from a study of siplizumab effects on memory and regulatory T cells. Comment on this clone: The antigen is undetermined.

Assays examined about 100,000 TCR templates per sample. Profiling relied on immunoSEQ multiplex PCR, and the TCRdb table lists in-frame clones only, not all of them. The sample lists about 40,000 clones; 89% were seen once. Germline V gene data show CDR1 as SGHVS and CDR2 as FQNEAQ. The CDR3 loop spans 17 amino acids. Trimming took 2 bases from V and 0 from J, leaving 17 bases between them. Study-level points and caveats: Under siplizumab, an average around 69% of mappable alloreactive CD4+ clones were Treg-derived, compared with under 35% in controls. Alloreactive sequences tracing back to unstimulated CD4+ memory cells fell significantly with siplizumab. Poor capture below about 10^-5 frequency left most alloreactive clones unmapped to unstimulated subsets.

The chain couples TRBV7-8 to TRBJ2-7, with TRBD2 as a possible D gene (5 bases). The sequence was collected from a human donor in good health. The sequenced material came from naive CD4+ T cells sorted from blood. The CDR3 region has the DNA TGTGCCAGCAGCTTACGGAGGTGGGGAGCTTTCTCCTACGAGCAGTACTTC. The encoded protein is CASSLRRWGAFSYEQYF.